The subject of this entry is one T cell receptor beta chain. Libraries were prepared by immunoSEQ multiplex PCR; TCRdb keeps only in-frame clonotypes and omits some of them. The sample records about 1,900,000 clones, roughly 95% being singletons. This CDR3 has 12 residues. Trimming removed 2 bases at V and 7 bases at J, with 8 bases between. Germline V CDR1 and CDR2: MGHDK, SYGVNS. CD45RO-negative, CCR7-positively selected cells formed the naive CD8 fraction, excluding terminally differentiated effector memory CD45RA+ cells. These data come from a study of shared clonotypes between healthy human individuals.

This chain joins TRBV25-1 and TRBJ1-1; D may be TRBD1 (5 bases). The sequence was obtained from a man in his late teens or twenties in good health. Sequenced input: naive CD8+ T cells sorted from blood. CDR3: CASSEGGGEAFF. The CDR3 region has the DNA TGTGCCAGCAGTGAAGGTGGGGGTGAAGCTTTCTTT.